This T cell receptor (beta chain) was recovered during a study of T cell responses to AZD1222 COVID-19 vaccine. Libraries were prepared by immunoSEQ multiplex PCR; TCRdb keeps only in-frame clonotypes and omits some of them. The data hold 150,000 to 250,000 clones, with about 94% observed a single time. This TCR derives from an adult who received the AZD1222 COVID-19 vaccine. The starting material was peripheral blood, obtained 28 days after the second AZD1222 dose.

The CDR3 region has the DNA TGTGCCAGCAGGGACCTTAGGGACCAGTACTTC. Its protein is CASRDLRDQYF. The rearrangement links TRBV7-2 to TRBJ2-5; no reliable D call. Germline CDR1 SGHTA, CDR2 FQGNSA. V lost 6 bases and J lost 10, with 12 bases in between. This CDR3 has 11 amino acids.